Below, 24 T cell receptor beta chains from the same sample are listed, as sequenced in a study of human T cells and chemical hapten exposure. Time point: patch test 3, about 24 weeks after DPC sensitization. As to treatment: therapeutic diphenylcyclopropenone sensitization with weekly scalp DPC. One entry per CDR3 protein, called by TCRdb with MiXCR from the RACE reads. Of about 190,000 distinct CDR3 sequences in the sample, around 25% were seen once. The input for sequencing was whole blood, taken in connection with sensitization to the hapten diphenylcyclopropenone (DPC). The receptors were gathered from a middle-aged woman with alopecia areata. Some clones in this sample may be carry-over from other donors' samples.

This sequence joins TRBV29-1 and TRBJ2-7; D is unclear. This CDR3 is 13 amino acids long. Germline assignment: CDR1 SQVTM and CDR2 ANQGSEA. V lost 0 bases and J lost 10, with 16 bases in between. The CDR3 spells CSVEDLGPPAQYF. Written as DNA, the CDR3 is TGCAGCGTTGAAGATCTGGGCCCTCCGGCTCAGTACTTC.

This clonotype appeared a few times. The V gene is TRBV10-3, the J gene TRBJ2-3; TRBD1 aligns across 10 bases. Per germline, CDR1 ENHRY and CDR2 SYGVKD. V shed 4 bases, J shed 2 bases, and the junction held 3 bases outside the gene matches. The CDR3 length is 15 residues. CDR3 protein: CAISGGQGLTDTQYF. In DNA form, the CDR3 reads TGTGCCATCAGTGGGGGACAGGGGCTCACAGATACGCAGTATTTT.

This clonotype was seen only a few times. Here the CDR3 reads CASSGGWGETQYF. CDR3 bases: TGTGCCAGCAGTGGGGGCTGGGGGGAGACCCAGTACTTC. The chain carries TRBV25-1 and TRBJ2-5; either TRBD1 or TRBD2 may fit D (5 bases each). CDR3 length equals 13 residues. Trimming took off 4 bases at V and 5 bases at J, with 11 bases between the two ends. Germline V gives CDR1 MGHDK, CDR2 SYGVNS.

This sequence joins TRBV29-1 and TRBJ1-1, with a tentative D call TRBD1 (5 bases). This CDR3 is built from 14 residues. Deletions cut 7 bases from V and 3 bases from J, with 18 bases between. Germline CDR1 reads SQVTM; CDR2 reads ANQGSEA. The CDR3, as DNA: TGCAGCGCCACCATCCGGGACTCCTACACTGAAGCTTTCTTT. It yields the protein CSATIRDSYTEAFF.

This clonotype occurred many times. The chain has TRBV29-1 and TRBJ2-5; the D gene is possibly TRBD1 (7 bases). Germline V gene sequence: CDR1 SQVTM, CDR2 ANQGSEA. The CDR3 contains 14 residues. V lost 4 bases, J lost 2 bases, and 14 bases lay in between. The CDR3 DNA reads TGCAGCGTTGGAAGGCCAGGGGGGCAAGAGACCCAGTACTTC. Encoded protein: CSVGRPGGQETQYF.

A few counts support this clonotype. The chain carries TRBV4-3 and TRBJ2-5; perhaps D is TRBD1 or TRBD2 (5 bases each). V was trimmed by 0 bases and J by 3 bases, leaving 11 bases between them. The CDR3 has 15 amino acids. Germline CDR1 LGHNA, CDR2 YSLEER. The CDR3 nucleotides are TGCGCCAGCAGCCAAGATCGAGGGGCAGAAGAGACCCAGTACTTC. This codes for CASSQDRGAEETQYF.

This clonotype turned up a few times. The rearrangement links TRBV7-8 to TRBJ1-3; D gene ambiguous. With 1 base removed from V and 7 bases from J, the gap between germline ends came to 8 bases. Germline V gives CDR1 SGHVS, CDR2 FQNEAQ. CDR3 size: 13 residues. CDR3 amino acids: CASSLVERNTIYF. DNA for the CDR3: TGTGCCAGCAGCTTAGTCGAGCGGAACACCATATATTTT.

The chain links TRBV7-9 to TRBJ2-1, with D tentatively TRBD2 (5 bases). Germline lookup yields CDR1 SEHNR and CDR2 FQNEAQ (reference sequence). The CDR3 has 14 amino acids. V lost 1 base and J 7 bases, leaving 11 bases between the germline ends. Written as DNA, the CDR3 is TGTGCCAGCAGCTTAGGCCTAGCTGAAAATGAGCAGTTCTTC. This gives the protein CASSLGLAENEQFF. The full variable domain, in which reference TRBV7-9 and TRBJ2-1 provide the parts outside the CDR3, is DTGVSQNPRHKITKRGQNVTFRCDPISEHNRLYWYRQTLGQGPEFLTYFQNEAQLEKSRLLSDRFSAERPKGSFSTLEIQRTEQGDSAMYLCASSLGLAENEQFFGPGTRLTVL.

V is TRBV28 and J is TRBJ2-5, with 8 positions matching TRBD1. Germline assignment: CDR1 MDHEN and CDR2 SYDVKM. Germline trimming cut 5 bases from V and 2 bases from J; bases unmatched to any gene: 7. The CDR3 is 15 residues long. The CDR3 loop reads CASSTAGQGQETQYF. The CDR3 coding sequence is TGTGCCAGCAGTACCGCAGGACAGGGACAAGAGACCCAGTACTTC. Based on the CDR3 plus reference TRBV28 and TRBJ2-5, the full variable domain is DVKVTQSSRYLVKRTGEKVFLECVQDMDHENMFWYRQDPGLGLRLIYFSYDVKMKEKGDIPEGYSVSREKKERFSLILESASTNQTSMYLCASSTAGQGQETQYFGPGTRLLVL.

The gene calls are TRBV18 and TRBJ2-1, with D unresolved. Germline V gene lookup returns CDR1 KGHSH and CDR2 LQKENI. Deletions cut 4 bases from V and 0 bases from J, with 13 bases between. The CDR3 runs 16 residues. The CDR3: CASSLDGPSSYNEQFF. CDR3 DNA sequence: TGTGCCAGCTCACTCGACGGGCCTAGCTCCTACAATGAGCAGTTCTTC.

The chain recombines TRBV6-6 with TRBJ2-7, with D perhaps TRBD2 (5 bases). The CDR3 loop spans 12 amino acids. CDR1 is MNHNY and CDR2 is SVGAGI in the germline V gene (reference sequence). Deletions cut 6 bases from V and 7 bases from J, with 13 bases between. The CDR3 sequence: CASSPRGQEQYF. In DNA form, the CDR3 reads TGTGCCAGCAGCCCCCGGGGTCAGGAGCAGTACTTC.

V usage is TRBV6-1 and J usage is TRBJ2-3, with a possible D match to TRBD1 (5 bases). The length of the CDR3 is 15 residues. V lost 6 bases and J lost 1, with 14 bases in between. Germline values: CDR1 MNHNS, CDR2 SASEGT. The CDR3 bases are TGTGCCAGCAGAGAGGACATCACCCGCACAGATACGCAGTATTTT. It codes for CASREDITRTDTQYF.

The chain uses TRBV29-1 and TRBJ2-1; the match to TRBD2 covers 10 bases. This CDR3 region has 15 residues. Germline values: CDR1 SQVTM, CDR2 ANQGSEA. After removal of 6 bases from V and 7 bases from J, the junction contained 12 bases not matched to a gene. The CDR3 bases are TGCAGCGTGGCGTGGGCTAGCGGGAGTTTGAATGAGCAGTTCTTC. Translating it yields CSVAWASGSLNEQFF.

Comment on this clonotype: This could be a read error, since a much larger clone is one nucleotide away. The V gene is TRBV7-9, the J gene TRBJ1-3; no reliable D call. The CDR3 has 17 residues. Trimming took off 1 base at V and 1 base at J, with 14 bases between the two ends. Germline V CDR1 and CDR2: SEHNR, FQNEAQ (reference sequence). The CDR3 here is CASSLDSQATSGNTIYF. As DNA, the CDR3 is TGTGCCAGCAGCTTAGACAGTCAGGCAACTTCTGGAAACACCATATATTTT.

The rearrangement joins TRBV6-4 to TRBJ1-1; no clear D. Trimming stripped 2 bases from V and 1 base from J, with 5 bases between. This CDR3 region has 13 residues. Per germline, CDR1 MRHNA and CDR2 SNTAGT. CDR3 DNA: TGTGCCAGCAGTGACCAACCGAACACTGAAGCTTTCTTT. It specifies CASSDQPNTEAFF.

This clonotype was observed a few times. The J gene is TRBJ2-1, the V gene TRBV6-5; 12 nucleotides line up with TRBD2. V lost 4 bases and J lost 7; bases outside the gene matches: 8. There are 16 residues in the CDR3. Germline loops: CDR1 MNHEY, CDR2 SVGAGI. The DNA for the CDR3 is TGTGCCAGCAGTTCCCAAGGACTAGCGGGGATAAATGAGCAGTTCTTC. Its protein is CASSSQGLAGINEQFF.

J is TRBJ1-1 and V is TRBV7-2; a possible D gene is TRBD1 (5 bases). This CDR3 has 15 amino acids. CDR1 and CDR2 (germline): SGHTA, FQGNSA. Trimming took off 1 base at V and 5 bases at J, with 14 bases between the two ends. CDR3 bases: TGTGCCAGCAGCTTAGTCGCGGGGCTGGGTACTGAAGCTTTCTTT. Translation: CASSLVAGLGTEAFF.

This chain uses TRBV27 with TRBJ2-1; D not certain. The V gene's germline CDR1 is MNHEY and CDR2 SMNVEV (reference sequence). The CDR3 extends over 15 amino acids. V was cut by 1 base and J by 9 bases, with 16 bases left in between. CDR3 region: CASSLFSSGVGEQFF. The CDR3 DNA follows: TGTGCCAGCAGTTTATTTAGTTCGGGCGTGGGTGAGCAGTTCTTC.

This clonotype was counted between two and nine times. The rearrangement uses TRBV4-3 and TRBJ1-6, with 8 bases that match TRBD1. The germline gives CDR1 LGHNA, CDR2 YSLEER. J gave up 2 bases and V 0 bases, and 6 bases lay outside the gene matches. This CDR3 has 18 amino acids. The DNA for the CDR3 is TGCGCCAGCAGCCAAGATATCGGACAGGGTCCCTATAATTCACCCCTCCACTTT. Its translation is CASSQDIGQGPYNSPLHF.

The chain links TRBV4-1 to TRBJ2-2; the match to TRBD2 covers 8 bases. CDR1 is MGHRA, CDR2 YSYEKL, per germline. After removal of 2 bases from V and 6 bases from J, the junction contained 2 bases not matched to a gene. The CDR3 extends over 14 amino acids. In nucleotides, the CDR3 is TGCGCCAGCAGCCAAAAGACTAGCGCCGGGGAGCTGTTTTTT. Translating gives CASSQKTSAGELFF.

The sample holds many counts of this clonotype. V usage is TRBV29-1 and J usage is TRBJ2-1; 9 nucleotides align to TRBD1. Losses at the gene ends were 6 bases for V and 5 bases for J; bases not matched to a gene: 11. Germline V lookup: CDR1 SQVTM, CDR2 ANQGSEA. CDR3 length: 15 residues. CDR3: CSVASGTGMNNEQFF. CDR3 DNA: TGCAGCGTAGCCTCCGGGACAGGGATGAACAATGAGCAGTTCTTC.

This clonotype was counted ten times or more. V is TRBV18 and J is TRBJ2-7, with 10 bases matching TRBD1. Trimming removed 7 bases from V and 5 bases from J; junction bases left unmatched: 5. Germline CDR1 and CDR2: KGHSH and LQKENI. The length of the CDR3 is 13 residues. The CDR3 spells CASYTGQGNEQYF. For the CDR3, the DNA is TGTGCCAGCTACACGGGACAGGGGAACGAGCAGTACTTC. The variable domain in full, with the rest retrieved from reference TRBV18 and TRBJ2-7, is NAGVMQNPRHLVRRRGQEARLRCSPMKGHSHVYWYRQLPEEGLKFMVYLQKENIIDESGMPKERFSAEFPKEGPSILRIQQVVRGDSAAYFCASYTGQGNEQYFGPGTRLTVT.

The CDR3: CSVEGVGGPIGEAFF. The CDR3 coding sequence is TGCAGCGTTGAGGGGGTAGGGGGCCCCATCGGTGAAGCTTTCTTT. V and J are TRBV29-1 and TRBJ1-1; the match to TRBD1 covers 7 bases. The germline gives CDR1 SQVTM, CDR2 ANQGSEA. With 3 bases clipped from V and 7 bases from J, the junction kept 14 bases outside the gene matches. CDR3 length equals 15 residues.

This clonotype was seen many times. V and J are TRBV20-1 and TRBJ2-1; 10 nucleotides agree with TRBD2. CDR3 length: 15 residues. The germline V gene encodes CDR1 DFQATT and CDR2 SNEGSKA (reference sequence). V trimming: 5 bases; J trimming: 2 bases; junction bases outside the gene matches: 6. The CDR3 region is CSAGRTSGPYNEQFF. CDR3 bases: TGCAGTGCTGGCCGGACTAGCGGACCCTACAATGAGCAGTTCTTC.